A single sample gave rise to the 23 T cell receptor beta chains below, sequenced in a study of cytomegalovirus exposure and HLA in healthy donors. PCR employed 60 Vbeta and 13 Jbeta primers. Sequenced by immunoSEQ multiplex PCR; TCRdb stores in-frame clones only, minus some. The table lists about 170,000 clones, approximately 81% of them singletons, with about 2% in the top ten. Material for sequencing was PBMCs. Every receptor here comes from a woman between 50 and 59 years old in good health and CMV-seronegative.

The gene calls are TRBV5-6 and TRBJ1-5; D ambiguous. The CDR3 length is 14 residues. CDR1 and CDR2 (germline): SGHDT, YYEEEE. The V gene lost 1 base and the J gene lost 6 bases, with 11 bases spanning the gap. CDR3 nucleotide sequence: TGTGCCAGCAGCTTGACGGGGAGGGCTCAGCCCCAGCATTTT. Translating gives CASSLTGRAQPQHF.

V is TRBV9 and J is TRBJ1-6, with no clear D. The CDR3 totals 13 residues. Trimming took 2 bases from V and 10 from J, leaving 10 bases between them. Germline V gene lookup returns CDR1 SGDLS and CDR2 YYNGEE. CDR3 protein: CASSVEGNSPLHF. The CDR3 nucleotides are TGTGCCAGCAGCGTTGAGGGCAACTCACCCCTCCACTTT.

This clone was seen only once. The chain couples TRBV4-3 to TRBJ2-2, with 7 bases matching TRBD1. With 0 bases clipped from V and 4 bases from J, the junction kept 2 bases outside the gene matches. In germline, CDR1 is LGHNA, CDR2 YSLEER. The CDR3 is 15 residues long. CDR3 nucleotide sequence: TGCGCCAGCAGCCAAGAGGGACAGTCCACCGGGGAGCTGTTTTTT. It is translated as CASSQEGQSTGELFF.

V is TRBV6-5 and J is TRBJ2-1; 8 bases are shared with TRBD2. Germline V gives CDR1 MNHEY, CDR2 SVGAGI. This CDR3 comprises 16 residues. V gave up 2 bases and J gave up 5 bases; unmatched junction bases: 8. CDR3 in DNA: TGTGCCAGCAGTTACGCGGCTAGCGGGTTACACAATGAGCAGTTCTTC. This sequence encodes CASSYAASGLHNEQFF.

The chain employs TRBV19 and TRBJ2-5; a possible D gene is TRBD2 (6 bases). The CDR3 runs 14 residues. From germline, CDR1 is LNHDA and CDR2 SQIVND (reference sequence). With 5 bases removed from V and 3 bases from J, the gap between germline ends came to 13 bases. The CDR3 DNA follows: TGTGCCAGTAGTGTCGAAGCGGGTAAAGAGACCCAGTACTTC. It is translated as CASSVEAGKETQYF.

The chain employs TRBV5-1 and TRBJ2-6; unclear D gene. This CDR3 has 18 residues. Trimming shortened V by 4 bases and J by 0 bases, and 17 bases separated the two germline ends. Germline V CDR1 and CDR2: SGHRS, YFSETQ. CDR3 loop: CASSVVRGSSSGANVLTF. Here the CDR3 DNA reads TGCGCCAGCAGCGTGGTGCGCGGTTCGAGCTCTGGGGCCAACGTCCTGACTTTC.

V usage is TRBV25-1 and J usage is TRBJ2-2, with TRBD1 identical over 7 bases. The CDR3 sequence is 15 residues long. J gave up 5 bases and V 1 base, and 4 bases lay outside the gene matches. Germline V gene sequence: CDR1 MGHDK, CDR2 SYGVNS. The CDR3 DNA reads TGTGCCAGCAGTGAATTTAGGGGACAGACCGGGGAGCTGTTTTTT. Encoded protein: CASSEFRGQTGELFF.

About this clone: Other nucleotide sequences from this sample produce the same CDR3. This rearrangement joins TRBV19 to TRBJ1-1; 8 positions match TRBD1. The V gene's germline CDR1 is LNHDA and CDR2 SQIVND (reference sequence). V was pared by 3 bases and J by 4 bases, with 1 base of the junction left unmatched. This CDR3 has 13 residues. This CDR3 reads CASSMDRATEAFF. The CDR3 DNA follows: TGTGCCAGTAGTATGGACAGGGCCACTGAAGCTTTCTTT.

J is TRBJ2-1 and V is TRBV6-6; perhaps TRBD1 as D (6 bases). The CDR3 totals 14 residues. Per the germline V gene, CDR1 is MNHNY and CDR2 is SVGAGI (reference sequence). Trimming stripped 7 bases from V and 5 bases from J, with 15 bases between. CDR3 sequence: CASIRAQGHNEQFF. CDR3 sequence (DNA): TGTGCCAGCATACGGGCACAGGGCCACAATGAGCAGTTCTTC.

On this clone: The germline gene is not matched at one end of the junction; a read error may be the cause. This chain uses TRBV15 with TRBJ2-5; the D is unclear. The CDR3 totals 16 residues. From germline, CDR1 is LNHNV and CDR2 YYDKDF (reference sequence). CDR3 protein: CVTSRDTSNIQETQYF. For the CDR3, the DNA is TGTGTCACCAGCAGAGATACATCGAACATCCAAGAGACCCAGTACTTC.

This clone was picked up one time. This chain uses TRBV6-5 with TRBJ1-4, with TRBD1 as a possible D gene (5 bases). The germline gives CDR1 MNHEY, CDR2 SVGAGI. With 6 bases removed from V and 8 bases from J, the gap between germline ends came to 16 bases. The CDR3 consists of 14 residues. CDR3 nucleotide sequence: TGTGCCAGCAGGGATCAGGGATGGAGCGAAAAACTGTTTTTT. Translated: CASRDQGWSEKLFF.

The chain has TRBV19 and TRBJ1-3, with 8 bases lining up with TRBD1. Per the germline V gene, CDR1 is LNHDA and CDR2 is SQIVND (reference sequence). The CDR3 sequence is 16 residues long. Unmatched junction bases numbered 6, after V lost 5 bases and J lost 0 bases. The chain's CDR3 is CASSGGQGASGNTIYF. In DNA, the CDR3 is TGTGCCAGTAGTGGCGGACAGGGAGCCTCTGGAAACACCATATATTTT.

This chain connects TRBV6-5 to TRBJ1-2; 9 bases are a match to TRBD1. The CDR3 consists of 15 residues. Germline trimming cut 6 bases from V and 1 base from J; bases unmatched to any gene: 6. Germline CDR1 and CDR2: MNHEY and SVGAGI. The CDR3 nucleotides are TGTGCCAGCAGCCTCGACAGGGGGAATAACTATGGCTACACCTTC. This gives the protein CASSLDRGNNYGYTF.

V is TRBV27 and J is TRBJ2-7; TRBD2 matches at 8 bases. Trimming removed 2 bases from V and 4 bases from J; junction bases left unmatched: 4. The CDR3 covers 14 residues. CDR1 MNHEY and CDR2 SMNVEV come from the germline V gene (reference sequence). CDR3 in amino acids: CASSLSGGGYEQYF. Written as DNA, the CDR3 is TGTGCCAGCAGTTTAAGCGGGGGTGGTTACGAGCAGTACTTC.

The genes are TRBV5-1 and TRBJ2-3; D is perhaps TRBD1 (6 bases). Germline assignment: CDR1 SGHRS and CDR2 YFSETQ. Trimming removed 0 bases at V and 5 bases at J, with 19 bases between. The CDR3 has 17 amino acids. CDR3 region: CASSLEGGRNARDTQYF. The CDR3 DNA reads as TGCGCCAGCAGCTTGGAAGGGGGAAGGAACGCAAGAGATACGCAGTATTTT.

The J gene is TRBJ1-4, the V gene TRBV2; 9 bases match TRBD1. Trimming removed 5 bases from V and 5 bases from J; junction bases left unmatched: 3. Germline V gene sequence: CDR1 SNHLY, CDR2 FYNNEI. The length of the CDR3 is 14 residues. The CDR3 region is CASSPGTGNEKLFF. Written as DNA, the CDR3 is TGTGCCAGCAGTCCCGGGACAGGGAATGAAAAACTGTTTTTT.

This chain links TRBV5-8 with TRBJ1-2; unclear D gene. Trimming took off 2 bases at V and 7 bases at J, with 6 bases between the two ends. Looked up from germline, CDR1 is SGHTS and CDR2 is YDEGEE. CDR3 size: 11 residues. The CDR3 region is CASSFVFGYTF. CDR3 nucleotide sequence: TGTGCCAGCAGCTTTGTCTTTGGCTACACCTTC.

The DNA for the CDR3 is TGTGCCAGCAGTTCGGGGCTTGGGCGGGAAAACTACGAGCAGTACTTC. It yields the protein CASSSGLGRENYEQYF. The chain has TRBV27 and TRBJ2-7; possibly TRBD2 for D (6 bases). The CDR3 length is 16 residues. The germline V gene encodes CDR1 MNHEY and CDR2 SMNVEV (reference sequence). Between the trimmed V and J ends, which lost 4 bases and 3 bases, there was a span of 19 bases.

J is TRBJ1-5 and V is TRBV10-3; D is unclear. The ends were cut back, 0 bases at V and 0 bases at J, with 9 bases in the middle. The CDR3 is 16 residues long. In germline, CDR1 is ENHRY, CDR2 SYGVKD. The CDR3 nucleotides are TGTGCCATCAGTGAGTCGGGAGGCGGTAGCAATCAGCCCCAGCATTTT. Its translation is CAISESGGGSNQPQHF.

The V and J genes are TRBV7-2 and TRBJ1-6; 7 positions match TRBD1. There are 15 residues in the CDR3. Germline-derived CDR1 and CDR2 are SGHTA and FQGNSA. Trimming removed 1 base from V and 10 bases from J; junction bases left unmatched: 7. Here the CDR3 reads CASSLVQGGGSPLHF. The CDR3 DNA reads TGTGCCAGCAGCTTAGTCCAGGGGGGTGGCTCACCCCTCCACTTT. Drawing the rest from reference TRBV7-2 and TRBJ1-6, the complete variable domain is GAGVSQSPSNKVTEKGKDVELRCDPISGHTALYWYRQSLGQGLEFLIYFQGNSAPDKSGLPSDRFSAERTGGSVSTLTIQRTQQEDSAVYLCASSLVQGGGSPLHFGNGTRLTVT.

J is TRBJ1-4 and V is TRBV7-6; 8 nucleotides match TRBD1. Germline V gene sequence: CDR1 SGHVS, CDR2 FNYEAQ. The CDR3 totals 15 residues. The V gene end was trimmed by 3 bases and the J gene end by 2 bases; junction bases not matched to a gene: 2. CDR3 coding DNA: TGTGCCAGCAGCTTCAGGGGGCCTACTAATGAAAAACTGTTTTTT. Translation gives CASSFRGPTNEKLFF. The entire variable domain, with the rest obtained from reference TRBV7-6 and TRBJ1-4, is as follows: GAGVSQSPRYKVTKRGQDVALRCDPISGHVSLYWYRQALGQGPEFLTYFNYEAQQDKSGLPNDRFSAERPEGSISTLTIQRTEQRDSAMYRCASSFRGPTNEKLFFGSGTQLSVL.

This chain connects TRBV29-1 to TRBJ2-5; 10 bases map to TRBD1. Germline-derived CDR1 and CDR2 are SQVTM and ANQGSEA. CDR3 length: 14 amino acids. V shed 7 bases, J shed 5 bases, and the junction held 10 bases outside the gene matches. This chain's CDR3 is CSGLTGGAGETQYF. The CDR3 DNA is TGCAGCGGTCTGACAGGGGGCGCGGGGGAGACCCAGTACTTC.

This chain connects TRBV6-1 to TRBJ2-2; 15 bases match TRBD2. The CDR3 contains 18 residues. Germline CDR1 reads MNHNS; CDR2 reads SASEGT. With 2 bases clipped from V and 4 bases from J, the junction kept 5 bases outside the gene matches. The CDR3 loop is CASSEPGLAGGGTGELFF. CDR3 sequence (DNA): TGTGCCAGCAGTGAACCCGGACTAGCGGGAGGGGGCACCGGGGAGCTGTTTTTT.